Below, 21 T cell receptor beta chains from the same sample are listed, as sequenced in a study of shared clonotypes between healthy human individuals. TCRdb's table, derived via immunoSEQ multiplex PCR, lists solely in-frame clones and lacks some. Among millions of clones, over 85% were seen once, and the ten largest hold 0.11% to 0.15%. The sequenced sample consisted of naive CD4+ T cells sorted from blood. The subset was: CD45RA+ positively selected. The receptors stem from a man between 18 and 29 years old in good health.

This clone is a singleton in its sample. The gene calls are TRBV19 and TRBJ2-1, with 13 bases fitting TRBD2. Germline lookup yields CDR1 LNHDA and CDR2 SQIVND (reference sequence). Germline trimming cut 5 bases from V and 0 bases from J; bases unmatched to any gene: 7. The CDR3 is 18 amino acids. The DNA of the CDR3 is TGTGCCAGTAGTGGGGGACTAGCGGGACCGAGCTCCTACAATGAGCAGTTCTTC. Amino acids: CASSGGLAGPSSYNEQFF.

The CDR3 nucleotides read TGTGCCAGCAGTTACGTGGCATCGGGCGAGCAGTACTTC. As protein: CASSYVASGEQYF. The chain carries TRBV6-6 and TRBJ2-7, with unresolved D. V was pared by 2 bases and J by 6 bases, with 11 bases between. Germline V CDR1 and CDR2: MNHNY, SVGAGI (reference sequence). CDR3 length: 13 residues.

To note about this clone: Other DNA sequences in the same sample also yield this CDR3. The chain combines TRBV7-2 with TRBJ1-1; D possibly corresponds to TRBD1 (5 bases). With 5 bases removed from V and 2 bases from J, the gap between germline ends came to 9 bases. The CDR3 is 13 amino acids. Germline lookup yields CDR1 SGHTA and CDR2 FQGNSA. The CDR3 is CASSGQGNTEAFF. The CDR3 DNA reads TGTGCCAGCAGCGGACAAGGCAACACTGAAGCTTTCTTT.

This CDR3 is CASSSGTGLYEQYF. The CDR3 DNA reads as TGTGCCAGCAGCTCCGGGACAGGGCTCTACGAGCAGTACTTC. The rearrangement uses TRBV6-5 and TRBJ2-7; TRBD1 agrees at 9 bases. Looked up from germline, CDR1 is MNHEY and CDR2 is SVGAGI. The CDR3 runs 14 residues. The V gene end was trimmed by 6 bases and the J gene end by 3 bases; junction bases not matched to a gene: 6.

As DNA, the CDR3 is TGTGCCAGCACTATGGACAGGGGATTAAGCGAGCAGTACTTC. It codes for CASTMDRGLSEQYF. V and J are TRBV2 and TRBJ2-7, with 9 bases aligning to TRBD1. V shed 7 bases and J 6 bases; nucleotides not matched to a gene: 10. Germline V gene data show CDR1 as SNHLY and CDR2 as FYNNEI. The CDR3 totals 14 residues.

This clone was recorded once. The chain carries TRBV12-5 and TRBJ2-4; 8 positions agree with TRBD1. This CDR3 has 19 residues. The J segment lost 3 bases and the V segment lost 1 base, leaving 14 bases of the junction unmatched. Germline CDR1 reads LGHNT; CDR2 reads FRNRAP. The CDR3: CASGLGSKTGEDLKNIQYF. CDR3 sequence (DNA): TGTGCTAGTGGTTTGGGGTCAAAGACAGGGGAGGATCTCAAAAACATTCAGTACTTC.

The rearrangement uses TRBV5-1 and TRBJ2-5, with TRBD2 as a possible D gene (5 bases). V shed 0 bases and J shed 0 bases, with 12 bases lying between them. The V gene's germline CDR1 is SGHRS and CDR2 YFSETQ. The CDR3 covers 16 residues. The CDR3 reads CASSLAGLGNQETQYF. In DNA form, the CDR3 reads TGCGCCAGCAGCTTGGCGGGGTTGGGAAACCAAGAGACCCAGTACTTC.

As regards this clone: The same CDR3 is also encoded by other DNA sequences in this sample. The J gene is TRBJ1-5, the V gene TRBV18; D is unresolved. Germline V gives CDR1 KGHSH, CDR2 LQKENI. V was trimmed by 3 bases and J by 0 bases, leaving 9 bases between them. The CDR3 runs 15 residues. The CDR3 region is CASSPSGPSNQPQHF. The CDR3 DNA is TGTGCCAGCTCACCCTCCGGACCTAGCAATCAGCCCCAGCATTTT.

This chain links TRBV6-5 with TRBJ1-3; D is unclear. The CDR3 contains 15 residues. The germline V and J ends were trimmed by 6 bases and 2 bases, with 14 bases remaining between them. Germline V gives CDR1 MNHEY, CDR2 SVGAGI. CDR3 bases: TGTGCCAGCAGCACAGTTCCTTTCCCTGGAAACACCATATATTTT. This gives the protein CASSTVPFPGNTIYF.

The V call is TRBV7-9, the J call TRBJ2-1; tentative D call: TRBD2 (5 bases). The germline V gene has CDR1 SEHNR and CDR2 FQNEAQ (reference sequence). This CDR3 is built from 16 residues. The V end lost 5 bases, the J end lost 6 bases, and 20 bases lay between the germline ends. DNA of the CDR3: TGTGCCAGCAGCGCCCCTGAGACTAATTGGGGCAATGAGCAGTTCTTC. Translation gives CASSAPETNWGNEQFF.

This chain connects TRBV6-1 to TRBJ2-5; D unresolved. Germline V gives CDR1 MNHNS, CDR2 SASEGT. V dropped 3 bases and J dropped 5 bases, with 13 bases sitting between them. The CDR3 extends over 14 amino acids. CDR3: CASSDLTLAETQYF. The CDR3 bases are TGTGCCAGCAGTGATCTTACCCTTGCGGAGACCCAGTACTTC.

V is TRBV7-2 and J is TRBJ2-4, with TRBD2 matching 7 bases. Per germline, CDR1 SGHTA and CDR2 FQGNSA. J lost 1 base, V lost 4 bases, and 10 bases had no gene match. This CDR3 region has 17 residues. The CDR3 sequence: CASSSIGLADAKNIQYF. The CDR3 coding sequence is TGTGCCAGCAGCTCAATCGGGCTAGCGGACGCCAAAAACATTCAGTACTTC. Looking up the rest from reference TRBV7-2 and TRBJ2-4 gives the full variable domain: GAGVSQSPSNKVTEKGKDVELRCDPISGHTALYWYRQSLGQGLEFLIYFQGNSAPDKSGLPSDRFSAERTGGSVSTLTIQRTQQEDSAVYLCASSSIGLADAKNIQYFGAGTRLSVL.

The chain combines TRBV2 with TRBJ2-7; 8 nucleotides match TRBD1. The V segment lost 2 bases and the J segment 5 bases; nucleotides outside the gene matches: 8. This CDR3 spans 15 amino acids. In germline, CDR1 is SNHLY, CDR2 FYNNEI. Written as DNA, the CDR3 is TGTGCCAGCAGTGAAAGAGGACAGGGTAGTCACGAGCAGTACTTC. It yields the protein CASSERGQGSHEQYF.

This clone was seen just once. The chain combines TRBV30 with TRBJ2-7; possible D gene TRBD1, 6 bases. The length of the CDR3 is 16 residues. V lost 1 base and J lost 2, with 18 bases in between. Per germline, CDR1 GTSNPN and CDR2 SVGIG (reference sequence). DNA of the CDR3: TGTGCCTGGAGTGCGGATTTCCGGGACACCCCCTACGAGCAGTACTTC. Translated: CAWSADFRDTPYEQYF.

This chain links TRBV6-1 with TRBJ1-1, with a possible D match to TRBD1 (6 bases). Trimming left V 3 bases short and J 6 bases short, with 14 bases between. CDR1 is MNHNS and CDR2 is SASEGT in the germline V gene. This CDR3 comprises 14 residues. The CDR3 here is CASSDQTGFAEAFF. The CDR3 region has the DNA TGTGCCAGCAGTGACCAGACAGGCTTCGCTGAAGCTTTCTTT.

This chain connects TRBV6-5 to TRBJ2-5; the D gene is possibly TRBD1 (6 bases). The J call may be faulty, since TRBJ2-7 better matches the DNA end. Per germline, CDR1 MNHEY and CDR2 SVGAGI. The CDR3 consists of 13 residues. The CDR3 DNA reads as TGTGCCAGCAGTTACTCCAGGGGCTACGAGCAGTACTTC. Its translation is CASSYSRGYEQYF.

The chain carries TRBV2 and TRBJ2-3; perhaps TRBD1 as D (5 bases). This CDR3 has 14 residues. The germline V gene encodes CDR1 SNHLY and CDR2 FYNNEI. The V gene lost 7 bases and the J gene lost 3 bases, with 14 bases spanning the gap. The CDR3 nucleotides are TGTGCCAGCACTCTCCAGGGTAGTACAGATACGCAGTATTTT. Residues: CASTLQGSTDTQYF. Based on the CDR3 plus reference TRBV2 and TRBJ2-3, the full variable domain is EPEVTQTPSHQVTQMGQEVILRCVPISNHLYFYWYRQILGQKVEFLVSFYNNEISEKSEIFDDQFSVERPDGSNFTLKIRSTKLEDSAMYFCASTLQGSTDTQYFGPGTRLTVL.

This CDR3 is CACRDRGQYGELFF. As DNA, the CDR3 is TGTGCCTGCCGGGACAGGGGGCAATACGGGGAGCTGTTTTTT. This chain joins TRBV30 and TRBJ2-2, with 12 bases fitting TRBD1. The CDR3 consists of 14 residues. Germline CDR1 and CDR2: GTSNPN and SVGIG (reference sequence). The V gene end was trimmed by 6 bases and the J gene end by 7 bases; junction bases not matched to a gene: 6.

This chain uses TRBV25-1 with TRBJ2-3, with D hard to call. V was trimmed by 2 bases and J by 5 bases, leaving 5 bases between them. The CDR3 is made up of 12 amino acids. CDR1 is MGHDK, CDR2 SYGVNS, per germline. CDR3 loop: CASSERGDTQYF. In nucleotides, the CDR3 is TGTGCCAGCAGTGAACGAGGAGATACGCAGTATTTT.

The CDR3 sequence is CASSRWVPGMVWNEQFF. CDR3 nucleotide sequence: TGTGCCAGCAGTCGTTGGGTCCCGGGGATGGTGTGGAATGAGCAGTTCTTC. The J gene is TRBJ2-1, the V gene TRBV7-8, with D perhaps matching TRBD2 (5 bases). The CDR3 is 17 amino acids. Germline-derived CDR1 and CDR2 are SGHVS and FQNEAQ. V dropped 6 bases and J dropped 7 bases, with 25 bases sitting between them.

V is TRBV29-1 and J is TRBJ2-3; D gene uncertain. CDR1 is SQVTM and CDR2 is ANQGSEA in the germline V gene. This CDR3 spans 13 amino acids. Trimming left V 4 bases short and J 2 bases short, with 10 bases between. CDR3 in amino acids: CSVASPLTDTQYF. As DNA, the CDR3 is TGCAGCGTTGCTTCCCCTCTCACAGATACGCAGTATTTT.